The 23 T cell receptor beta chains in this list originate from one sample, sequenced in a study of beta chain features in type 1 diabetes. Expressed TCRB transcripts were sequenced, since all the RNA that had been isolated was reverse transcribed. TCRdb's table, derived via immunoSEQ multiplex PCR, lists solely in-frame clones and lacks some. The sample includes just over 600,000 clones, roughly 15% of them seen just once. The sample taken for sequencing was naive CD4+ T cells from blood. The receptors derive from a young man in good health.

V usage is TRBV29-1 and J usage is TRBJ2-5; 7 nucleotides agree with TRBD1. Germline assignment: CDR1 SQVTM and CDR2 ANQGSEA. J gave up 1 base and V 7 bases, and 15 bases lay outside the gene matches. This CDR3 region has 16 residues. In DNA, the CDR3 is TGCAGCGCGGCGAGAGACGACAGGGCGGGCCAAGAGACCCAGTACTTC. Amino acids: CSAARDDRAGQETQYF.

The V call is TRBV6-1, the J call TRBJ1-1; D not resolved. Deletions cut 2 bases from V and 3 bases from J, with 7 bases between. Germline V gene lookup returns CDR1 MNHNS and CDR2 SASEGT. This CDR3 region has 13 residues. The DNA for the CDR3 is TGTGCCAGCAGTGAAAGGCGGCACACTGAAGCTTTCTTT. This translates into CASSERRHTEAFF.

This clone turned up a few times. The chain has TRBV2 and TRBJ1-5, with D hard to call. The germline V gene has CDR1 SNHLY and CDR2 FYNNEI. The CDR3 totals 13 residues. Trimming took 7 bases from V and 4 from J, leaving 11 bases between them. The CDR3 here is CASIGEANQPQHF. The DNA of the CDR3 is TGTGCCAGCATTGGAGAGGCTAATCAGCCCCAGCATTTT.

This clone was seen a handful of times. The chain links TRBV30 to TRBJ1-6; D unresolved. The CDR3 runs 13 residues. The germline V gene has CDR1 GTSNPN and CDR2 SVGIG (reference sequence). The ends were cut back, 2 bases at V and 9 bases at J, with 11 bases in the middle. The CDR3 region has the DNA TGTGCCTGGAGTAACGACCGGGGTTCACCCCTCCACTTT. Encoded protein: CAWSNDRGSPLHF. The full variable domain, completed using reference TRBV30 and TRBJ1-6, is SQTIHQWPATLVQPVGSPLSLECTVEGTSNPNLYWYRQAAGRGLQLLFYSVGIGQISSEVPQNLSASRPQDRQFILSSKKLLLSDSGFYLCAWSNDRGSPLHFGNGTRLTVT.

Only a few counts were recorded for this clone. The chain carries TRBV9 and TRBJ2-1; a weak D match, TRBD1 (6 bases). Germline CDR1 is SGDLS and CDR2 is YYNGEE. V was clipped by 3 bases and J by 4 bases, with 14 bases between them. The CDR3 length is 15 residues. This CDR3 is CASSAQGLGYNEQFF. The CDR3 DNA is TGTGCCAGCAGCGCCCAGGGGCTAGGTTACAATGAGCAGTTCTTC. The full variable domain, its missing parts supplied by reference TRBV9 and TRBJ2-1, is DSGVTQTPKHLITATGQRVTLRCSPRSGDLSVYWYQQSLDQGLQFLIQYYNGEERAKGNILERFSAQQFPDLHSELNLSSLELGDSALYFCASSAQGLGYNEQFFGPGTRLTVL.

This clone was counted only a few times. This sequence joins TRBV18 and TRBJ2-1; D is undetermined. This CDR3 contains 13 residues. The germline V gene has CDR1 KGHSH and CDR2 LQKENI. V dropped 3 bases and J dropped 6 bases, with 9 bases sitting between them. CDR3 bases: TGTGCCAGCTCACCGTCACAGCCCAATGAGCAGTTCTTC. Protein product: CASSPSQPNEQFF.

The chain joins TRBV4-2 to TRBJ1-2, with TRBD1 matching 9 bases. The ends lost 1 base at V and 2 bases at J; junction bases unmatched: 2. The CDR3 is 15 residues long. Germline V gene sequence: CDR1 LGHNA, CDR2 YNFKEQ. The CDR3 region is CASSQVGQGNYGYTF. For the CDR3, the DNA is TGTGCCAGCAGCCAAGTCGGACAGGGGAACTATGGCTACACCTTC.

The chain is built from TRBV9 and TRBJ2-2; D uncertain. This CDR3 region has 14 residues. Germline lookup yields CDR1 SGDLS and CDR2 YYNGEE. V lost 0 bases and J lost 6, with 9 bases in between. The CDR3 sequence is CASSVATNSGELFF. The CDR3 DNA reads as TGTGCCAGCAGCGTAGCTACAAATTCCGGGGAGCTGTTTTTT.

This clone was found a few times. This rearrangement joins TRBV19 to TRBJ2-4, with 11 positions matching TRBD2. Germline CDR1 is LNHDA and CDR2 is SQIVND (reference sequence). The V gene end was trimmed by 5 bases and the J gene end by 0 bases; junction bases not matched to a gene: 9. The CDR3 loop spans 18 amino acids. CDR3 in amino acids: CASSVLAGEMLAKNIQYF. The DNA of the CDR3 is TGTGCCAGTAGTGTACTAGCGGGGGAGATGCTAGCCAAAAACATTCAGTACTTC.

A few counts support this clone. The gene calls are TRBV19 and TRBJ2-5; the D gene is possibly TRBD1 (5 bases). V lost 8 bases and J 2 bases, leaving 18 bases between the germline ends. In germline, CDR1 is LNHDA, CDR2 SQIVND (reference sequence). The CDR3 is made up of 15 amino acids. CDR3 protein: CASVAPGKSQETQYF. The CDR3 region has the DNA TGTGCCAGTGTCGCCCCAGGGAAATCGCAAGAGACCCAGTACTTC.

This clone showed up just a few times. The rearrangement uses TRBV7-3 and TRBJ1-1; D is undetermined. Germline V gene sequence: CDR1 SGHTA, CDR2 FQGTGA. V was clipped by 2 bases and J by 8 bases, with 15 bases between them. The CDR3 extends over 14 amino acids. This CDR3 is CASSLDGLNGEAFF. CDR3 sequence (DNA): TGTGCCAGCAGCTTAGACGGGCTCAACGGAGAAGCTTTCTTT.

This clone showed up just a few times. This rearrangement joins TRBV7-2 to TRBJ2-5; D may be TRBD1 or TRBD2 (5 bases each). The germline V and J ends were trimmed by 2 bases and 5 bases, with 15 bases remaining between them. Germline-derived CDR1 and CDR2 are SGHTA and FQGNSA. The CDR3 sequence is 15 residues long. CDR3 DNA sequence: TGTGCCAGCAGCTTACAGCCGACAGAGGGGGAGACCCAGTACTTC. As protein: CASSLQPTEGETQYF.

This rearrangement joins TRBV5-1 to TRBJ2-3, with 12 bases lining up with TRBD2. The CDR3 has 16 residues. CDR1 and CDR2 (germline): SGHRS, YFSETQ. Germline trimming cut 2 bases from V and 5 bases from J; bases unmatched to any gene: 6. This CDR3 reads CASSFRTSGMGDTQYF. DNA for the CDR3: TGCGCCAGCAGCTTCCGGACTAGCGGGATGGGAGATACGCAGTATTTT. The full variable domain, in which reference TRBV5-1 and TRBJ2-3 provide the parts outside the CDR3, is KAGVTQTPRYLIKTRGQQVTLSCSPISGHRSVSWYQQTPGQGLQFLFEYFSETQRNKGNFPGRFSGRQFSNSRSEMNVSTLELGDSALYLCASSFRTSGMGDTQYFGPGTRLTVL.

The V gene is TRBV5-4, the J gene TRBJ2-5; 7 positions agree with TRBD2. V lost 5 bases to trimming and J lost 0 bases; unmatched junction nucleotides: 4. The CDR3 is 14 amino acids. The germline CDR1 and CDR2 sequences are SGHNT and YYREEE (reference sequence). The CDR3: CASRAGTNQETQYF. CDR3 nucleotides: TGTGCCAGCAGGGCCGGGACTAACCAAGAGACCCAGTACTTC.

CDR3 residues: CSPDSYNEQFF. In DNA, the CDR3 is TGCAGTCCCGACAGCTACAATGAGCAGTTCTTC. This chain uses TRBV20-1 with TRBJ2-1, with a weak D call TRBD1 (5 bases). CDR3 length: 11 amino acids. Per germline, CDR1 DFQATT and CDR2 SNEGSKA (reference sequence). The V end lost 8 bases, the J end lost 3 bases, and 8 bases lay between the germline ends.

This clone has more than one count but fewer than ten. This chain connects TRBV6-5 to TRBJ2-1, with 7 positions matching TRBD2. J was trimmed by 9 bases and V by 1 base; bases with no gene match: 6. The CDR3 runs to 14 residues. Germline V gene data show CDR1 as MNHEY and CDR2 as SVGAGI. The CDR3 is CASSYWGGVGEQFF. Written as DNA, the CDR3 is TGTGCCAGCAGTTACTGGGGAGGGGTGGGTGAGCAGTTCTTC.

The chain employs TRBV7-2 and TRBJ1-5, with 9 bases fitting TRBD1. Trimming removed 5 bases from V and 5 bases from J; junction bases left unmatched: 7. CDR1 and CDR2 (germline): SGHTA, FQGNSA. This CDR3 is built from 15 residues. The CDR3 spells CASSVGQGTYQPQHF. CDR3 DNA sequence: TGTGCCAGCAGCGTTGGACAGGGGACATATCAGCCCCAGCATTTT.

This clone occurred a few times. The rearrangement joins TRBV15 to TRBJ2-7; 10 positions agree with TRBD2. Trimming took 1 base from V and 5 from J; bases not matched to a gene: 5. Germline CDR1 is LNHNV and CDR2 is YYDKDF (reference sequence). The CDR3 is made up of 15 amino acids. CDR3 nucleotide sequence: TGTGCCACCAGCAGAGGGTCTAGCGGGAGTCACGAGCAGTACTTC. Translating gives CATSRGSSGSHEQYF. Supplemented by reference TRBV15 and TRBJ2-7, the full variable domain reads DAMVIQNPRYQVTQFGKPVTLSCSQTLNHNVMYWYQQKSSQAPKLLFHYYDKDFNNEADTPDNFQSRRPNTSFCFLDIRSPGLGDTAMYLCATSRGSSGSHEQYFGPGTRLTVT.

This clone was seen only a few times. The V and J genes are TRBV11-1 and TRBJ2-1; D possibly corresponds to TRBD2 (6 bases). The V end lost 3 bases, the J end lost 4 bases, and 13 bases lay between the germline ends. The CDR3 has 15 residues. Germline CDR1 reads SGHAT; CDR2 reads FQDESV (reference sequence). CDR3 nucleotides: TGTGCCAGCAGCTTCAGGCGGGAACTTTACAATGAGCAGTTCTTC. Translated: CASSFRRELYNEQFF.

Points on this clone: Other DNA variants within this sample encode the same CDR3. Here the CDR3 reads CASSYSNRGSYEQYF. The CDR3 nucleotides read TGTGCCAGCAGTTACTCGAACAGGGGTTCCTACGAGCAGTACTTC. The chain joins TRBV6-5 to TRBJ2-7; 7 bases match TRBD1. The germline gives CDR1 MNHEY, CDR2 SVGAGI. This CDR3 has 15 amino acids. V lost 0 bases and J lost 1; bases outside the gene matches: 3.

Many counts were recorded for this clone. The chain has TRBV7-2 and TRBJ2-1; D is ambiguous. This CDR3 is 11 amino acids long. The germline gives CDR1 SGHTA, CDR2 FQGNSA. V lost 0 bases and J lost 8, with 2 bases in between. In DNA form, the CDR3 reads TGTGCCAGCAGCTTAGCTGATGAGCAGTTCTTC. This codes for CASSLADEQFF. Full variable domain (remainder filled in from reference TRBV7-2 and TRBJ2-1): GAGVSQSPSNKVTEKGKDVELRCDPISGHTALYWYRQSLGQGLEFLIYFQGNSAPDKSGLPSDRFSAERTGGSVSTLTIQRTQQEDSAVYLCASSLADEQFFGPGTRLTVL.

This clone was picked up a small number of times. V gene TRBV6-1 combines with J gene TRBJ1-1; no reliable D call. Germline V gene lookup returns CDR1 MNHNS and CDR2 SASEGT. CDR3 length equals 14 residues. V lost 7 bases and J lost 5, with 17 bases in between. CDR3 residues: CASIVGDVRTEAFF. CDR3 DNA sequence: TGTGCCAGCATAGTGGGCGATGTAAGAACTGAAGCTTTCTTT.

The chain combines TRBV9 with TRBJ2-2; 14 positions match TRBD2. CDR1 and CDR2 from the germline V gene are SGDLS and YYNGEE. The CDR3 extends over 16 amino acids. With V trimmed by 4 bases and J by 7 bases, 6 bases remained unmatched. The CDR3 loop reads CASSPRTSGGLGELFF. DNA of the CDR3: TGTGCCAGCAGCCCACGGACTAGCGGGGGGCTCGGGGAGCTGTTTTTT.